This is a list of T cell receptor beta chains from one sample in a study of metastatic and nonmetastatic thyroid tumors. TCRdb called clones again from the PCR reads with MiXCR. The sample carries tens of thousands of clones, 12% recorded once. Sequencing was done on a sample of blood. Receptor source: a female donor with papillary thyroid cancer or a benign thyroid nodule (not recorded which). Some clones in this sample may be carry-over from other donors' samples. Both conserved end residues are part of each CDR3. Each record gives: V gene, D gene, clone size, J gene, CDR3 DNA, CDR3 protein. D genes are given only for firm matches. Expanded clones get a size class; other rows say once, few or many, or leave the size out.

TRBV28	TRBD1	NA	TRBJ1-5	TGTGCCAGCAGTTTCCCTCGTCCGGGACAGGAGAGGCATTTCACAAATCAGCCCCAGCATTTT	CASSFPRPGQERHFTNQPQHF
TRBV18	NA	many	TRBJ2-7	TGTGCCAGCTCACTTCACAGGGTCTACGAGCAGTACTTC	CASSLHRVYEQYF
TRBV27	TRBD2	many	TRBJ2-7	TGTGCCAGCTGGCGGCTAGCGGGAGTTGGGGAGCAGTACTTC	CASWRLAGVGEQYF
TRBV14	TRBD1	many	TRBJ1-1	TGTGCCAGCAGCTATACAGGGGGCACTGAAGCTTTCTTT	CASSYTGGTEAFF
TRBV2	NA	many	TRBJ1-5	TGTGCCAGCAGCCAGGACAGCCGAAATCAGCCCCAGCATTTT	CASSQDSRNQPQHF
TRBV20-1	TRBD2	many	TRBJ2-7	TGCAGTGCTTGGACTAGCGGGACCGAGCAGTACTTC	CSAWTSGTEQYF
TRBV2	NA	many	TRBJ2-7	TGTGCCAGCACACAAAACGGGGGACCCACCTACGAGCAGTACTTC	CASTQNGGPTYEQYF
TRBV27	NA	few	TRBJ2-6	TGTGCCAGCAGACCAAAAGCTAACGGGGCCAACGTCCTGACTTTC	CASRPKANGANVLTF
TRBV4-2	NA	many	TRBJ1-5	TGTGCCAGCAGCCAAGAAACAGGGAGTAATCAGCCCCAGCATTTT	CASSQETGSNQPQHF
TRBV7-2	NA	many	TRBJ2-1	TGTGCCAGCAGCCCTGTTGAGGGAGGTTACAATGAGCAGTTCTTC	CASSPVEGGYNEQFF
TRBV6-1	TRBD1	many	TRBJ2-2	TGTGCCAGCAGAGGGACAGCCCTTACCGGGGAGCTGTTTTTT	CASRGTALTGELFF
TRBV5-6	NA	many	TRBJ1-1	TGTGCCAGCACCGTTGGGTCGGCTGAAGCTTTCTTT	CASTVGSAEAFF
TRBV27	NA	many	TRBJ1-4	TGTGCCAGCAGTTTATCCTTCAGGGGAGAAAAACTGTTTTTT	CASSLSFRGEKLFF
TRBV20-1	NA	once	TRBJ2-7	TGCAGTGCTAACGTCCTACTGGGATCGGGACCGGGGGTCTACGAGCAGTACTTC	CSANVLLGSGPGVYEQYF
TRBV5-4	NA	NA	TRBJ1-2	TGTGCCAGCAGCCCATCCAACAGTTTCCGTAACTATGGCTACACCTTC	CASSPSNSFRNYGYTF
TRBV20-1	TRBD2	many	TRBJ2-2	TGCAGTGCTAGAGGCGGGAGGGCCCCTCACGTCGGGGAGCTGTTTTTT	CSARGGRAPHVGELFF
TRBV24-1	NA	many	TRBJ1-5	TGTGCCACCAGTGAACGGGGCAATCAGCCCCAGCATTTT	CATSERGNQPQHF
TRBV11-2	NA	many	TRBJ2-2	TGTGCCAGCAGCTTAGATTTCAGGGGACCCAACGGGGAGCTGTTTTTT	CASSLDFRGPNGELFF
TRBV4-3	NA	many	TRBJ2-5	TGCGCCAGCAGCCAAGAGCCCTTAGGCCGAGAGACCCAGTACTTC	CASSQEPLGRETQYF
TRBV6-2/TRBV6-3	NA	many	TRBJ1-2	TGTGCCAGCAGTTACTCCAGGGGCCCCAACTATGGCTACACCTTC	CASSYSRGPNYGYTF
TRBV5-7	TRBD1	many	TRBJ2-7	TGTGCCAGCAGCTTGGGGCCGGGACAGCCCTCCCTACTCCACTACGAGCAGTACTTC	CASSLGPGQPSLLHYEQYF
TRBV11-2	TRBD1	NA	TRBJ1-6	TGTGCCAGCAGCATAAAACAGGGGGGAAATTCACCCCTCCACTTT	CASSIKQGGNSPLHF
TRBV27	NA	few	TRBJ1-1	TGTGCCAGCAGTTTAGGACGGAACGATGAAGCTTTCTTT	CASSLGRNDEAFF
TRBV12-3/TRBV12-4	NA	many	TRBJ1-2	TGTGCCAGCAGAAACGGGGACACCCACTACACCTTC	CASRNGDTHYTF
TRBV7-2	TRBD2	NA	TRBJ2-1	TGTGCCAGCAGCTTAATGCTAGCGGTAAACAATGAGCAGTTCTTC	CASSLMLAVNNEQFF
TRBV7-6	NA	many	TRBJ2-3	TGTGCCAGCAGCCGGGGACTTCTGTCATCAGATACGCAGTATTTT	CASSRGLLSSDTQYF
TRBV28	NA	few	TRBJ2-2	TGTGCCAGCAGTTCCGGACACGGCGGGGAGCTGTTTTTT	CASSSGHGGELFF
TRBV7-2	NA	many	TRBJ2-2	TGTGCCAGCAGCTTAGTGGGATCCTTCACCGGGGAGCTGTTTTTT	CASSLVGSFTGELFF
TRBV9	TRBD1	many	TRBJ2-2	TGTGCCAGCAGCGAGTGGGACAGGGGGTCCGGGGAGCTGTTTTTT	CASSEWDRGSGELFF
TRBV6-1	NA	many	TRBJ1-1	TGTGCCAGCAGTCCATGGAACACTGAAGCTTTCTTT	CASSPWNTEAFF
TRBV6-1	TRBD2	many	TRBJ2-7	TGTGCCATACAACTAGCGGCACTCTCCTACGAGCAGTACTTC	CAIQLAALSYEQYF
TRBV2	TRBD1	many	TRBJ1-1	TGTGCCAGCAGGGGGGGGAGGGGGCGGACTGAAGCTTTCTTT	CASRGGRGRTEAFF
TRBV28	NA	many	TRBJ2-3	TGTGCCAGCAGTTCCCGGACTGGGGGGAGAGATACGCAGTATTTT	CASSSRTGGRDTQYF
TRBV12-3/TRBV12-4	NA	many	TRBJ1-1	TGTGCCAGCAGTTTAGAACGGTACACTGAAGCTTTCTTT	CASSLERYTEAFF
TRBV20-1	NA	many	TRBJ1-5	TGCAGTGCTCGCCACGGGGGCAATCAGCCCCAGCATTTT	CSARHGGNQPQHF
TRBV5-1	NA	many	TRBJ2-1	TGCGCCAGCAGCATAAACAATGAGCAGTTCTTC	CASSINNEQFF
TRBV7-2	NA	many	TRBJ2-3	TGTGCCAGCAGCTCGCGAGGGGGAGATACGCAGTATTTT	CASSSRGGDTQYF
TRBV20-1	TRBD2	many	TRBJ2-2	TGCAGTGCTAGAGATCCCCCGCCGGGACTAGCGGGAGCGTGGGGCACCGGGGAGCTGTTTTTT	CSARDPPPGLAGAWGTGELFF
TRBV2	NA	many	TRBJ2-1	TGTGCCAGCAGCCCCCCGAGCCTTAGTCCGCAGTTCTTC	CASSPPSLSPQFF
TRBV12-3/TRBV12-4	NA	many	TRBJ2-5	TGTGCCAGCACTAAAGGAGGTCAGGAGACCCAGTACTTC	CASTKGGQETQYF
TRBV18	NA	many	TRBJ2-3	TGTGCCAGCTCCCTTAGGGCGGCAGATACGCAGTATTTT	CASSLRAADTQYF
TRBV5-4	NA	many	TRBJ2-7	TGTGCCAGCAGCTTGTATCACGTGGACGAGCAGTACTTC	CASSLYHVDEQYF
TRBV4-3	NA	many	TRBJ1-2	TGCGCCAGCAGCCAAGATCTAAACCAGAGAGGCTACACCTTC	CASSQDLNQRGYTF
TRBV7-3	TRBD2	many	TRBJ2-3	TGTGCCAGCAGCTTAAACGGGAGGGCCGGAGATACGCAGTATTTT	CASSLNGRAGDTQYF
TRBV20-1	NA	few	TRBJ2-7	TGCAGTGCTAGAGGGAACTCCGGATTAGGACGACTTTACGAGCAGTACTTC	CSARGNSGLGRLYEQYF